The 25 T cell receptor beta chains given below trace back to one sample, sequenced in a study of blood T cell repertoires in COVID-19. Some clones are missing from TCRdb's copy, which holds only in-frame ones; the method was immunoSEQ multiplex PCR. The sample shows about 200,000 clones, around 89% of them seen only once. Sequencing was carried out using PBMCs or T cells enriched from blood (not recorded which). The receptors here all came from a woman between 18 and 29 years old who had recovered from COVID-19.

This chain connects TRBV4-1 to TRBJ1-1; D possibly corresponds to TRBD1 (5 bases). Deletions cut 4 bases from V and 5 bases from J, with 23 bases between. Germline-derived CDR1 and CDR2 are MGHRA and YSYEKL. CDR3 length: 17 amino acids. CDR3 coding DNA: TGCGCCAGCAGCCCCGGTTCGGGGGGTGGAGGGCGGACTGAAGCTTTCTTT. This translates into CASSPGSGGGGRTEAFF.

In DNA, the CDR3 is TGTGCCAGCAGGTTGGATCGTGCCGGACTTTACGAGCAGTACTTC. Translating gives CASRLDRAGLYEQYF. The chain combines TRBV6-5 with TRBJ2-7; D might be TRBD2 (5 bases). This CDR3 comprises 15 residues. The V end was cut by 6 bases, the J end by 4 bases, with 19 bases between. The germline CDR1 and CDR2 sequences are MNHEY and SVGAGI.

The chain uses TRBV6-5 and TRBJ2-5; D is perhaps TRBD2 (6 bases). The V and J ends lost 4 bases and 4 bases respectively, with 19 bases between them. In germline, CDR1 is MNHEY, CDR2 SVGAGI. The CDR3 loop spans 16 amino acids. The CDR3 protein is CASSSLSGGRVETQYF. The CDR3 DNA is TGTGCCAGCAGTTCCCTCAGCGGAGGGCGGGTAGAGACCCAGTACTTC.

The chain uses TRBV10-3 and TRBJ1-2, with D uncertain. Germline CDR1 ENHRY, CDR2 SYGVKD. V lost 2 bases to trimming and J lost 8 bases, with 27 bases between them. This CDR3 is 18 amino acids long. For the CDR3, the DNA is TGTGCCATCAGTGAGACTAGCGTCGGGTCGGCCACCTTGGAGGGCTACACCTTC. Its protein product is CAISETSVGSATLEGYTF.

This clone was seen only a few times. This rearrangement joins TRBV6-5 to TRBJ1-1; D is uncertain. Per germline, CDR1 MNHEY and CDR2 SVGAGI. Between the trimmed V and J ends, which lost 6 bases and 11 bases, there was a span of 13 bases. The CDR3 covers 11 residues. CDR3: CASRLEGRAFF. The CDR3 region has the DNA TGTGCCAGCAGGCTCGAGGGTAGGGCTTTCTTT.

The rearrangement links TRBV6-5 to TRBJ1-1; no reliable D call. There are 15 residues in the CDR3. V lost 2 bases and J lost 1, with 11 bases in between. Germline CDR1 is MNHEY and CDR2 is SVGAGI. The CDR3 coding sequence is TGTGCCAGCAGTTACGGAACGCGAGGGAACACTGAAGCTTTCTTT. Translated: CASSYGTRGNTEAFF.

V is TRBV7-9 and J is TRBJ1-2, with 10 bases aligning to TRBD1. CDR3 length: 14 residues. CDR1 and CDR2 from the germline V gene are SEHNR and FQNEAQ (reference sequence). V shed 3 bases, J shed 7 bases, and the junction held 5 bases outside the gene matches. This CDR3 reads CASSFDRGRTGYTF. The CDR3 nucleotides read TGTGCCAGCAGCTTCGACAGGGGGCGGACTGGCTACACCTTC.

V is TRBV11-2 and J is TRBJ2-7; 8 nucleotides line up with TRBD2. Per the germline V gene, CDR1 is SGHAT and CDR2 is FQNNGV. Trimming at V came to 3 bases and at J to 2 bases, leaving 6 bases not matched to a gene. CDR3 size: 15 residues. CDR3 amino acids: CASSFSAGGAYEQYF. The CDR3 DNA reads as TGTGCCAGCAGCTTTTCGGCGGGGGGAGCCTACGAGCAGTACTTC.

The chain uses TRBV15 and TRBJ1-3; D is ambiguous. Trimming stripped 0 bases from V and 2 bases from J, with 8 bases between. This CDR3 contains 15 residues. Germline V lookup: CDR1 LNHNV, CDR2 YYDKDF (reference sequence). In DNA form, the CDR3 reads TGTGCCACCAGCAGAGATCGTGACACTGGAAACACCATATATTTT. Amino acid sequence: CATSRDRDTGNTIYF.

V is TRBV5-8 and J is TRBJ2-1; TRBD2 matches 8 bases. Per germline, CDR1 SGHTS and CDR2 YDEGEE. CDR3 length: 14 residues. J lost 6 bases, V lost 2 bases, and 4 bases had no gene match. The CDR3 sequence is CASSFGGAINEQFF. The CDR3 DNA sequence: TGTGCCAGCAGCTTCGGGGGGGCTATCAATGAGCAGTTCTTC.

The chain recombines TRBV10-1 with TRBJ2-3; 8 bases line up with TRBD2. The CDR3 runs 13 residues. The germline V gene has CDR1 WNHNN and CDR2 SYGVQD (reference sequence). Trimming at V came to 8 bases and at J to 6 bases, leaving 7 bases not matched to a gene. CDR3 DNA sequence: TGCGCCAGCTCCGGGGGGGCGTCTGATACGCAGTATTTT. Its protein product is CASSGGASDTQYF.

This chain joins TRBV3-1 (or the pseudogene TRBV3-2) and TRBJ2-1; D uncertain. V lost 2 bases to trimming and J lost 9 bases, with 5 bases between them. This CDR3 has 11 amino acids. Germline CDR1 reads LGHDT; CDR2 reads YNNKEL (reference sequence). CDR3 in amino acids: CASSQTGEQFF. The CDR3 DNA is TGTGCCAGCAGCCAAACTGGTGAGCAGTTCTTC.

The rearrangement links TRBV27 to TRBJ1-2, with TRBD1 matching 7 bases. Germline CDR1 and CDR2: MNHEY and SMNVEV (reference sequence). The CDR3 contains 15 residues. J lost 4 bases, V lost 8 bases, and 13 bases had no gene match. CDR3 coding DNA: TGTGCCAGCCGTAGGGGGCAGGGGAAGGTCTATGGCTACACCTTC. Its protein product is CASRRGQGKVYGYTF.

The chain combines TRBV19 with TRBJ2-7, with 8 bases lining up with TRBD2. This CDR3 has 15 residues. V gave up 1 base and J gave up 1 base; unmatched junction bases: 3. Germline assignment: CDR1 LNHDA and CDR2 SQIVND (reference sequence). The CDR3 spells CASSIVASGSYEQYF. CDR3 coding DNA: TGTGCCAGTAGTATAGTTGCTAGCGGGTCCTACGAGCAGTACTTC.

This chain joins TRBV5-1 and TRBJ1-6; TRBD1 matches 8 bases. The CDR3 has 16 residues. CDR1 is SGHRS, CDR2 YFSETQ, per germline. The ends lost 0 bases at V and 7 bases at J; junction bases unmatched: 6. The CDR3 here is CASSLATGDWNSPLHF. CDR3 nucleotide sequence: TGCGCCAGCAGCTTGGCGACAGGGGACTGGAATTCACCCCTCCACTTT.

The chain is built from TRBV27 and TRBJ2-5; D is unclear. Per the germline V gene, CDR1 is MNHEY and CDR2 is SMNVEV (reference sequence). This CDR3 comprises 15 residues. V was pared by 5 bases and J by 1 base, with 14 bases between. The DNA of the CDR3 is TGTGCCAGCAGTACAAATATACCGGGCCAAGAGACCCAGTACTTC. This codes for CASSTNIPGQETQYF.

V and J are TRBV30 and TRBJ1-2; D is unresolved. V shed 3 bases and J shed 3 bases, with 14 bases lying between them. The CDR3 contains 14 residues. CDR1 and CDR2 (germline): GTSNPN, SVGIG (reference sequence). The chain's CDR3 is CAWSFLGGHYGYTF. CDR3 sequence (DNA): TGTGCCTGGAGCTTTCTCGGCGGCCACTATGGCTACACCTTC.

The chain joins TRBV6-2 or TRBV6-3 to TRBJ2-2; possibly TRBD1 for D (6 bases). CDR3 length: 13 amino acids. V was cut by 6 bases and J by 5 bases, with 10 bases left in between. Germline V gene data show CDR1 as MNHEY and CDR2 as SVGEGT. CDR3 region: CASSPQGTGELFF. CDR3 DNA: TGTGCCAGCAGCCCACAGGGAACCGGGGAGCTGTTTTTT.

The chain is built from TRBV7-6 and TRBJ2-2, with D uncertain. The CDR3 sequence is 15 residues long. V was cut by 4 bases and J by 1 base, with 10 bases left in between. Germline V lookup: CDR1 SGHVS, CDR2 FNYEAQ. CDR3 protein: CASSSLGRNTGELFF. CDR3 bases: TGTGCCAGCAGCTCCCTGGGCAGGAACACCGGGGAGCTGTTTTTT. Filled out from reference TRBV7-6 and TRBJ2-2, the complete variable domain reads GAGVSQSPRYKVTKRGQDVALRCDPISGHVSLYWYRQALGQGPEFLTYFNYEAQQDKSGLPNDRFSAERPEGSISTLTIQRTEQRDSAMYRCASSSLGRNTGELFFGEGSRLTVL.

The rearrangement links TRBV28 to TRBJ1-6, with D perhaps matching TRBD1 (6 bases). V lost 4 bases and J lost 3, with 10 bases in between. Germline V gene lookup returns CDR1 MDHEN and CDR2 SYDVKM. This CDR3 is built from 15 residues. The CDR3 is CASSSGDLYNSPLHF. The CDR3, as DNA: TGTGCCAGCAGTTCAGGGGACCTCTATAATTCACCCCTCCACTTT.

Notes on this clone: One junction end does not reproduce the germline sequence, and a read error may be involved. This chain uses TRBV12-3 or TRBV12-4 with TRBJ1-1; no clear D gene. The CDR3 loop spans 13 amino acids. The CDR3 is CASRLGRVEEAFF. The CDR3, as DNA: TGTGCCAGCAGATTAGGGAGGGTGGAAGAAGCTTTCTTT.

The CDR3 here is CASSDWQGIRSYGYTF. The CDR3 DNA follows: TGTGCCAGCAGTGATTGGCAGGGGATAAGGTCCTATGGCTACACCTTC. The chain couples TRBV2 to TRBJ1-2; weak D call: TRBD1 (6 bases). The CDR3 sequence is 16 residues long. V was cut by 3 bases and J by 4 bases, with 18 bases left in between. Germline CDR1 and CDR2: SNHLY and FYNNEI. Full variable domain (outside the CDR3, taken from reference TRBV2 and TRBJ1-2): EPEVTQTPSHQVTQMGQEVILRCVPISNHLYFYWYRQILGQKVEFLVSFYNNEISEKSEIFDDQFSVERPDGSNFTLKIRSTKLEDSAMYFCASSDWQGIRSYGYTFGSGTRLTVV.

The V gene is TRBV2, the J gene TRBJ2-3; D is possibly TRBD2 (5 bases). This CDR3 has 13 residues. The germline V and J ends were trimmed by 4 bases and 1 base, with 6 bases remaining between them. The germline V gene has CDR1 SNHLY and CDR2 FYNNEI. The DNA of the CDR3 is TGTGCCAGCAGTGCCGGGGGCACAGATACGCAGTATTTT. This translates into CASSAGGTDTQYF.

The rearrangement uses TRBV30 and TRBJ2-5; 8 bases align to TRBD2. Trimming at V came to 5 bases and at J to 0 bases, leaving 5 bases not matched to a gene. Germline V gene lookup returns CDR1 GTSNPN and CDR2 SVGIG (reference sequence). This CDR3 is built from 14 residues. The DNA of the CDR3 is TGTGCCTGGGGTGCGGGGGGATACCAAGAGACCCAGTACTTC. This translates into CAWGAGGYQETQYF.

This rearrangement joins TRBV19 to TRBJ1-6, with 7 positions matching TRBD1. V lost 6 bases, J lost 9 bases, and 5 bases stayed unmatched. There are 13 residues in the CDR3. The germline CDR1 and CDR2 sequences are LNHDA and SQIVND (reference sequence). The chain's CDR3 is CASSRDRGSPLHF. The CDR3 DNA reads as TGTGCCAGTAGCCGGGACAGAGGTTCACCCCTCCACTTT. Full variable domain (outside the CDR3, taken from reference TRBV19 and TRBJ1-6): DGGITQSPKYLFRKEGQNVTLSCEQNLNHDAMYWYRQDPGQGLRLIYYSQIVNDFQKGDIAEGYSVSREKKESFPLTVTSAQKNPTAFYLCASSRDRGSPLHFGNGTRLTVT.